This TCR beta chain derives from a study of cytomegalovirus exposure and HLA in healthy donors. Study results and limitations: Investigators reported over 150 TCR beta chains as tied to cytomegalovirus. CMV antigen specificity was confirmed in vitro for a few CMV-associated chains. Generally TCR sequences proved uncommon, though certain public TCRs appeared in numerous donors. Later, an analysis found that TCR clusters from the first cohort tended to co-occur in the 120 or so validation repertoires.

Assay used: immunoSEQ multiplex PCR; TCRdb lists only in-frame clones, some missing. The table lists roughly 80,000 clones, 85% to 95% of them singletons. CDR1 is SGDLS and CDR2 is YYNGEE in the germline V gene. The CDR3 extends over 12 amino acids. The V gene lost 0 bases and the J gene lost 5 bases, with 5 bases spanning the gap. Concerning this clone itself: Its antigen is not known.

The rearrangement links TRBV9 to TRBJ2-5, with no clear D. The TCR sequence derives from a young woman in good health and CMV-seronegative. Material: PBMCs. In nucleotides, the CDR3 is TGTGCCAGCAGCGTAGGACTTGAGACCCAGTACTTC. Translated, it gives CASSVGLETQYF.